This T cell receptor beta chain was sequenced during a study of immune characterization of retroperitoneal liposarcoma. The CDR3 is made up of 16 amino acids. Trimming pared 5 bases from V and 6 bases from J, leaving 20 bases between. Germline values: CDR1 SGHTA, CDR2 FQGTGA. MiXCR was run by TCRdb on the PCR reads, yielding one entry per CDR3 protein. The table lists about 10,000 distinct CDR3 sequences, around 30% of them singletons, with about 7.8% in the top ten. Sequenced input: tumor tissue. The gene calls are TRBV7-3 and TRBJ2-1; maybe TRBD2 (5 bases). This receptor was taken from a male donor with retroperitoneal liposarcoma. The CDR3 DNA follows: TGTGCCAGCAGCCCGGAGGTGGCTAGAGCTCCCAATGAGCAGTTCTTC. It specifies CASSPEVARAPNEQFF. Full variable domain (outside the CDR3, taken from reference TRBV7-3 and TRBJ2-1): GAGVSQTPSNKVTEKGKYVELRCDPISGHTALYWYRQSLGQGPEFLIYFQGTGAADDSGLPNDRFFAVRPEGSVSTLKIQRTERGDSAVYLCASSPEVARAPNEQFFGPGTRLTVL.